These 17 T cell receptor beta chains were all obtained from the same sample, sequenced in a study of early T cells in non-severe SARS-CoV-2 infection. TCRdb ran MiXCR on the 5' RACE reads and lists one entry per CDR3 protein. The sample shows 40,000 to 60,000 distinct CDR3 sequences, over 7.5% of them seen only once. The material sequenced was whole blood. The receptors derive from an adult who was a healthcare worker with PCR-confirmed SARS-CoV-2 infection or an uninfected control (not recorded which).

This clonotype appeared many times. This chain uses TRBV20-1 with TRBJ2-7; 7 bases fit TRBD2. V trimming: 5 bases; J trimming: 5 bases; junction bases outside the gene matches: 12. This CDR3 contains 14 residues. CDR1 and CDR2 from the germline V gene are DFQATT and SNEGSKA (reference sequence). The CDR3 reads CSADRTSRVHEQYF. CDR3 in DNA: TGCAGTGCTGACCGGACTAGTCGCGTCCACGAGCAGTACTTC.

V gene TRBV11-2 combines with J gene TRBJ1-2, with 7 nucleotides matching TRBD1. Trimming cost V 3 bases and J 8 bases; bases outside gene matches: 6. The CDR3 totals 13 residues. Germline assignment: CDR1 SGHAT and CDR2 FQNNGV. The CDR3 nucleotides read TGTGCCAGCAGCTTTCTCGGACAGGCCGGCTACACCTTC. Translated, it gives CASSFLGQAGYTF. Variable domain in full (rest from reference TRBV11-2 and TRBJ1-2): EAGVAQSPRYKIIEKRQSVAFWCNPISGHATLYWYQQILGQGPKLLIQFQNNGVVDDSQLPKDRFSAERLKGVDSTLKIQPAKLEDSAVYLCASSFLGQAGYTFGSGTRLTVV.

This clonotype was detected only a few times. The CDR3, as DNA: TGTGCCAGCAGTGAAACAGGGCTAGGGATGGGCACAGATACGCAGTATTTT. Protein product: CASSETGLGMGTDTQYF. The chain links TRBV6-1 to TRBJ2-3; D is perhaps TRBD1 (6 bases). Germline lookup yields CDR1 MNHNS and CDR2 SASEGT. V lost 2 bases and J 1 base, leaving 16 bases between the germline ends. CDR3 length equals 17 residues.

The gene calls are TRBV28 and TRBJ2-2, with D possibly being TRBD1 or TRBD2 (6 bases each). V was pared by 3 bases and J by 3 bases, with 14 bases between. Looked up from germline, CDR1 is MDHEN and CDR2 is SYDVKM. The CDR3 runs 16 residues. The CDR3 spells CASSLVEGVDTGELFF. CDR3 in DNA: TGTGCCAGCAGTTTGGTGGAGGGGGTTGACACCGGGGAGCTGTTTTTT.

This clonotype was recorded at least ten times. The chain carries TRBV20-1 and TRBJ2-3, with no clear D. V lost 8 bases and J lost 1, with 16 bases in between. This CDR3 region has 14 residues. Germline loops: CDR1 DFQATT, CDR2 SNEGSKA (reference sequence). The DNA for the CDR3 is TGCAGTATTTTGCGAGGAGAGGGCACAGATACGCAGTATTTT. Translation: CSILRGEGTDTQYF.

This clonotype has just a few counts. The gene calls are TRBV10-3 and TRBJ2-7; TRBD1 agrees at 7 bases. The V gene end was trimmed by 10 bases and the J gene end by 0 bases; junction bases not matched to a gene: 12. The CDR3 loop spans 15 amino acids. Germline CDR1 is ENHRY and CDR2 is SYGVKD. The CDR3 DNA sequence: TGTGCCACCTTGGAAGGGGGCCAAGGCTCCTACGAGCAGTACTTC. As protein: CATLEGGQGSYEQYF.

This chain joins TRBV27 and TRBJ2-3; 9 nucleotides match TRBD2. The germline V gene encodes CDR1 MNHEY and CDR2 SMNVEV (reference sequence). This CDR3 contains 15 residues. V trimming: 5 bases; J trimming: 2 bases; junction bases outside the gene matches: 5. The CDR3 protein is CASSGLAPTTDTQYF. The CDR3 region has the DNA TGTGCCAGCAGTGGACTAGCGCCGACCACAGATACGCAGTATTTT.

The chain is built from TRBV7-9 and TRBJ2-7, with 9 bases aligning to TRBD1. The CDR3 is made up of 12 amino acids. Germline CDR1 is SEHNR and CDR2 is FQNEAQ (reference sequence). V was pared by 5 bases and J by 8 bases, with 4 bases of the junction left unmatched. CDR3 protein: CASSPDRGQQYF. The CDR3 DNA is TGTGCCAGCAGCCCGGACAGGGGCCAGCAGTACTTC.

The V and J genes are TRBV6-5 and TRBJ2-7, with 9 nucleotides matching TRBD1. The V gene's germline CDR1 is MNHEY and CDR2 SVGAGI. V gave up 6 bases and J gave up 2 bases; unmatched junction bases: 8. The CDR3 extends over 15 amino acids. Written as DNA, the CDR3 is TGTGCCAGCAGCCTCCGGGACAGGGATACCTACGAGCAGTACTTC. This sequence encodes CASSLRDRDTYEQYF.

The sample holds a few counts of this clonotype. This chain joins TRBV29-1 and TRBJ1-1, with a possible D match to TRBD1 (5 bases). Germline CDR1 reads SQVTM; CDR2 reads ANQGSEA. V was shortened by 7 bases and J by 0 bases, with 9 bases between the two germline ends. This CDR3 is 12 amino acids long. CDR3 DNA: TGCAGCGGGGGACGGGTGAACACTGAAGCTTTCTTT. Translation: CSGGRVNTEAFF.

This clonotype appeared many times. The chain has TRBV19 and TRBJ2-2; no firm D call. The CDR3 spans 15 residues. CDR1 is LNHDA, CDR2 SQIVND, per germline (reference sequence). Trimming took 1 base from V and 8 from J, leaving 14 bases between them. CDR3 residues: CASSIARLERGELFF. In DNA form, the CDR3 reads TGTGCCAGTAGTATAGCTCGCCTGGAAAGAGGGGAGCTGTTTTTT.

In this sample, this clonotype turned up many times. Here the CDR3 DNA reads TGCAGCGTTGCCGGGCGCGGGAACACTGAAGCTTTCTTT. This translates into CSVAGRGNTEAFF. This chain uses TRBV29-1 with TRBJ1-1; D call uncertain. The germline V gene encodes CDR1 SQVTM and CDR2 ANQGSEA. The V end was cut by 4 bases, the J end by 1 base, with 10 bases between. The CDR3 has 13 amino acids.

This clonotype showed up many times. The J gene is TRBJ2-3, the V gene TRBV28; unclear D gene. Germline loops: CDR1 MDHEN, CDR2 SYDVKM. The ends were cut back, 1 base at V and 6 bases at J, with 5 bases in the middle. This CDR3 region has 12 residues. The CDR3 DNA sequence: TGTGCCAGCAGTTTATCTATGGATACGCAGTATTTT. This encodes CASSLSMDTQYF.

This clonotype has at least ten counts. The chain combines TRBV6-4 with TRBJ1-1; weak D call: TRBD1 (5 bases). Germline V gene sequence: CDR1 MRHNA, CDR2 SNTAGT. The CDR3 runs 14 residues. The V and J ends lost 6 bases and 1 base respectively, with 12 bases between them. Written as DNA, the CDR3 is TGTGCCAGCAGGGTCGGGGGGTCGAACACTGAAGCTTTCTTT. It specifies CASRVGGSNTEAFF.

The gene calls are TRBV20-1 and TRBJ2-5; D call uncertain. The V end lost 3 bases, the J end lost 5 bases, and 4 bases lay between the germline ends. Per germline, CDR1 DFQATT and CDR2 SNEGSKA (reference sequence). This CDR3 has 10 residues. CDR3 DNA: TGCAGTGCTAGTTTTGAGACCCAGTACTTC. Its translation: CSASFETQYF.

This clonotype was counted many times. The V call is TRBV28, the J call TRBJ2-5, with 9 bases lining up with TRBD1. This CDR3 spans 14 amino acids. Trimming at V came to 5 bases and at J to 5 bases, leaving 6 bases not matched to a gene. Germline CDR1 is MDHEN and CDR2 is SYDVKM. The CDR3, as DNA: TGTGCCAGCAGTGGAAACAGGGGGCTGGAGACCCAGTACTTC. Translating it yields CASSGNRGLETQYF.

This chain joins TRBV5-1 and TRBJ1-5; no definite D call. Germline V lookup: CDR1 SGHRS, CDR2 YFSETQ. This CDR3 region has 12 residues. V was cut by 8 bases and J by 5 bases, with 11 bases left in between. CDR3 region: CARPSTYQPQHF. The DNA of the CDR3 is TGCGCCAGACCATCGACTTATCAGCCCCAGCATTTT.